This section outlines one T cell receptor (beta chain) sequence together with its context. Its antigen remains unknown. The source of the sample is a study of T cell repertoires in cytomegalovirus infection. TCRdb used MiXCR to reprocess the reads, holding one entry per CDR3 protein. The sample lists about 500,000 distinct CDR3 sequences; 30% to 35% were seen once. Whole-study results and caveats: Summed frequency of shared TCR beta families picked out CMV carriers who also had the relevant HLA. Within the response measured ex vivo, HLA-C-restricted CMV-specific TCR beta clonotypes were dominant.

The CDR3 is 14 residues long. The germline V gene has CDR1 SGHAT and CDR2 FQDESV (reference sequence). Trimming took off 1 base at V and 7 bases at J, with 13 bases between the two ends. The origin of this receptor is a human donor in good health (CMV status not recorded). Some clones in this sample may be carry-over from other donors' samples. This sequence joins TRBV11-1 and TRBJ2-5; possibly TRBD2 for D (6 bases). The source was cultured PBMCs, collected from culture after CMV antigen stimulation. The CDR3 is CASSLGTQGGTQYF. DNA for the CDR3: TGTGCCAGCAGCTTAGGAACGCAGGGAGGGACCCAGTACTTC.